These 29 T cell receptor beta chains came from one sample sequenced in a study of blood T cell repertoires in COVID-19. The method was immunoSEQ multiplex PCR; TCRdb's version includes in-frame clones alone and lacks a portion of them. The table includes about 170,000 clones, 86% detected once. The sample consisted of peripheral blood. The receptors here all came from a woman in her fifties or sixties with COVID-19, enrolled during active disease.

V and J are TRBV19 and TRBJ2-7; 10 positions match TRBD1. The CDR3 spans 14 residues. J gave up 5 bases and V 6 bases, and 7 bases lay outside the gene matches. CDR1 is LNHDA and CDR2 is SQIVND in the germline V gene (reference sequence). CDR3 in amino acids: CASRPRQGANEQYF. The CDR3 DNA is TGTGCCAGTAGGCCGCGACAGGGGGCCAACGAGCAGTACTTC.

The chain links TRBV28 to TRBJ1-5; D remains unclear. V dropped 6 bases and J dropped 0 bases, with 6 bases sitting between them. The germline gives CDR1 MDHEN, CDR2 SYDVKM. The CDR3 loop spans 13 amino acids. CDR3 DNA: TGTGCCAGCAGGGGCTATAGCAATCAGCCCCAGCATTTT. Its protein product is CASRGYSNQPQHF.

This chain connects TRBV7-6 to TRBJ1-1, with TRBD1 matching over 12 bases. The CDR3 loop spans 16 amino acids. The junction had 9 bases not matched to a gene; V was cut back by 6 bases and J by 4 bases. The germline V gene has CDR1 SGHVS and CDR2 FNYEAQ. CDR3 protein: CASRRPGQGAVTEAFF. The DNA for the CDR3 is TGTGCCAGCAGGCGTCCGGGACAGGGGGCGGTCACTGAAGCTTTCTTT.

The rearrangement joins TRBV6-5 to TRBJ2-1, with TRBD1 matching over 8 bases. CDR1 and CDR2 from the germline V gene are MNHEY and SVGAGI. The trim removed 7 bases at V and 5 bases at J, leaving 10 bases unmatched. CDR3 length: 15 residues. The CDR3 DNA follows: TGTGCCAGCATCAAAGGACAGGGAATCAACAATGAGCAGTTCTTC. As protein: CASIKGQGINNEQFF.

The gene calls are TRBV7-2 and TRBJ1-5; D not certain. There are 15 residues in the CDR3. V was clipped by 1 base and J by 2 bases, with 9 bases between them. Germline loops: CDR1 SGHTA, CDR2 FQGNSA. This chain's CDR3 is CASSLDGLGNQPQHF. The CDR3 DNA reads TGTGCCAGCAGCTTAGATGGGCTGGGCAATCAGCCCCAGCATTTT. Filled out from reference TRBV7-2 and TRBJ1-5, the complete variable domain reads GAGVSQSPSNKVTEKGKDVELRCDPISGHTALYWYRQSLGQGLEFLIYFQGNSAPDKSGLPSDRFSAERTGGSVSTLTIQRTQQEDSAVYLCASSLDGLGNQPQHFGDGTRLSIL.

The CDR3 DNA reads TGTGCCAGCAGCAAAGAAGCAGGGACTAGCTACTACGAGCAGTACTTC. This gives the protein CASSKEAGTSYYEQYF. The chain employs TRBV21-1 and TRBJ2-7; TRBD2 was called by the table and not checked on the DNA. TRBV21-1 constitutes a pseudogene. The CDR3 totals 16 residues.

This clone was found a few times. The chain recombines TRBV6-6 with TRBJ2-7; 12 nucleotides align to TRBD2. The CDR3 consists of 19 residues. Per the germline V gene, CDR1 is MNHNY and CDR2 is SVGAGI (reference sequence). V lost 5 bases to trimming and J lost 12 bases; unmatched junction nucleotides: 26. The CDR3 bases are TGTGCCAGCAGTCTAAGGACAGGAAGGGCCGGGACTAGCGGGCTCCTCTGGTACTTC. Amino acids: CASSLRTGRAGTSGLLWYF.

The chain recombines TRBV9 with TRBJ1-2, with D maybe TRBD1 (5 bases). Germline CDR1 and CDR2: SGDLS and YYNGEE. The CDR3 runs to 15 residues. The V and J ends lost 4 bases and 4 bases respectively, with 17 bases between them. In nucleotides, the CDR3 is TGTGCCAGCAGCCCGCGGACGGCCAGGGCCTATGGCTACACCTTC. Protein: CASSPRTARAYGYTF.

The chain joins TRBV5-1 to TRBJ1-5; possible D gene TRBD1, 5 bases. Trimming took off 2 bases at V and 2 bases at J, with 11 bases between the two ends. CDR3 length equals 15 residues. Germline values: CDR1 SGHRS, CDR2 YFSETQ. CDR3 bases: TGCGCCAGCAGCTTTAACCCCAGGGGCAATCAGCCCCAGCATTTT. It is translated as CASSFNPRGNQPQHF.

The chain employs TRBV6-5 and TRBJ2-2; D gene unclear. The CDR3 totals 13 residues. V lost 8 bases and J 4 bases, leaving 11 bases between the germline ends. Germline CDR1 reads MNHEY; CDR2 reads SVGAGI. CDR3 nucleotides: TGTGCCAGCGGTTGGAGCTTCACCGGGGAGCTGTTTTTT. Its protein is CASGWSFTGELFF.

The chain has TRBV6-5 and TRBJ1-2, with a weak D call TRBD1 (6 bases). V dropped 6 bases and J dropped 4 bases, with 18 bases sitting between them. The CDR3 has 15 residues. The germline V gene has CDR1 MNHEY and CDR2 SVGAGI. CDR3 amino acids: CASRRTGIISYGYTF. The DNA of the CDR3 is TGTGCCAGCAGACGAACAGGGATTATCAGCTATGGCTACACCTTC.

V and J are TRBV27 and TRBJ1-4; D gene uncertain. The germline gives CDR1 MNHEY, CDR2 SMNVEV (reference sequence). Between the trimmed V and J ends, which lost 0 bases and 7 bases, there was a span of 15 bases. This CDR3 is built from 16 residues. The CDR3 sequence: CASSLSRAASAEKLFF. As DNA, the CDR3 is TGTGCCAGCAGTTTATCGCGGGCAGCATCAGCTGAAAAACTGTTTTTT.

The table lists this clone with a few counts. This chain connects TRBV19 to TRBJ1-2; the match to TRBD1 covers 8 bases. CDR1 and CDR2 from the germline V gene are LNHDA and SQIVND (reference sequence). Trimming at V came to 5 bases and at J to 6 bases, leaving 8 bases not matched to a gene. The CDR3 has 14 amino acids. CDR3 bases: TGTGCCAGTAGTGATGGACAGGGAGTTCATGGCTACACCTTC. The encoded protein is CASSDGQGVHGYTF.

The chain uses TRBV19 and TRBJ2-7, with a possible D match to TRBD1 (5 bases). The V end was cut by 2 bases, the J end by 2 bases, with 10 bases between. The CDR3 has 14 amino acids. CDR1 is LNHDA, CDR2 SQIVND, per germline (reference sequence). The DNA for the CDR3 is TGTGCCAGTAGTATATACCAGGGAACCTACGAGCAGTACTTC. Translated: CASSIYQGTYEQYF. Variable domain in full (rest from reference TRBV19 and TRBJ2-7): DGGITQSPKYLFRKEGQNVTLSCEQNLNHDAMYWYRQDPGQGLRLIYYSQIVNDFQKGDIAEGYSVSREKKESFPLTVTSAQKNPTAFYLCASSIYQGTYEQYFGPGTRLTVT.

The rearrangement joins TRBV9 to TRBJ1-4; the D gene is possibly TRBD1 (5 bases). This CDR3 has 16 amino acids. Looked up from germline, CDR1 is SGDLS and CDR2 is YYNGEE. V lost 4 bases to trimming and J lost 4 bases, with 17 bases between them. CDR3 nucleotide sequence: TGTGCCAGCAGCTCAGACGAAGGGGCGCGTAATGAAAAACTGTTTTTT. As protein: CASSSDEGARNEKLFF. The variable domain in full, with the rest retrieved from reference TRBV9 and TRBJ1-4, is DSGVTQTPKHLITATGQRVTLRCSPRSGDLSVYWYQQSLDQGLQFLIQYYNGEERAKGNILERFSAQQFPDLHSELNLSSLELGDSALYFCASSSDEGARNEKLFFGSGTQLSVL.

The chain has TRBV7-2 and TRBJ1-1, with 7 bases lining up with TRBD1. CDR1 and CDR2 from the germline V gene are SGHTA and FQGNSA. V lost 0 bases to trimming and J lost 4 bases; unmatched junction nucleotides: 5. CDR3 length equals 15 residues. CDR3: CASSLAGQLSTEAFF. CDR3 coding DNA: TGTGCCAGCAGCTTAGCGGGACAGTTGTCCACTGAAGCTTTCTTT.

The chain couples TRBV6-5 to TRBJ2-2; D perhaps matches TRBD2 (5 bases). Germline V lookup: CDR1 MNHEY, CDR2 SVGAGI. The V gene lost 6 bases and the J gene lost 10 bases, with 15 bases spanning the gap. This CDR3 has 13 residues. The CDR3 spells CASSPGGRQELFF. The CDR3, as DNA: TGTGCCAGCAGCCCGGGCGGGCGGCAGGAGCTGTTTTTT.

The rearrangement links TRBV9 to TRBJ1-1; no clear D gene. Between the trimmed V and J ends, which lost 0 bases and 7 bases, there was a span of 13 bases. Looked up from germline, CDR1 is SGDLS and CDR2 is YYNGEE. The CDR3 has 14 amino acids. For the CDR3, the DNA is TGTGCCAGCAGCGTAGGTGGACTAATGGGTGAAGCTTTCTTT. Amino acids: CASSVGGLMGEAFF.

The chain links TRBV6-4 to TRBJ2-1; 9 bases fit TRBD2. Germline CDR1 reads MRHNA; CDR2 reads SNTAGT. V dropped 5 bases and J dropped 1; count of bases not matched to a gene: 3. The CDR3 is 15 residues long. The CDR3 bases are TGTGCCAGCAGTCCGAGCGGGAGGTCCTACAATGAGCAGTTCTTC. Translating it yields CASSPSGRSYNEQFF.

This chain connects TRBV2 to TRBJ1-4; D is possibly TRBD1 (6 bases). There are 13 residues in the CDR3. CDR1 and CDR2 from the germline V gene are SNHLY and FYNNEI. Trimming pared 6 bases from V and 12 bases from J, leaving 17 bases between. Here the CDR3 DNA reads TGTGCCAGCAGCACAGGGCCCTCAGGGGAACTGTTTTTT. Its translation: CASSTGPSGELFF.

This clone was detected only once. The rearrangement uses TRBV6-6 and TRBJ1-5; 7 nucleotides agree with TRBD1. The trim removed 1 base at V and 0 bases at J, leaving 3 bases unmatched. Germline CDR1 and CDR2: MNHNY and SVGAGI (reference sequence). The length of the CDR3 is 16 residues. The CDR3 region has the DNA TGTGCCAGCAGTTACTGGGGGACAGATAGCAATCAGCCCCAGCATTTT. This translates into CASSYWGTDSNQPQHF.

This rearrangement joins TRBV18 to TRBJ2-7; TRBD2 matches at 7 bases. In germline, CDR1 is KGHSH, CDR2 LQKENI. The CDR3 consists of 17 residues. V lost 2 bases to trimming and J lost 3 bases; unmatched junction nucleotides: 13. Here the CDR3 reads CASSPSRRWGGSYEQYF. The CDR3 region has the DNA TGTGCCAGCTCACCAAGTCGGCGATGGGGCGGGAGCTACGAGCAGTACTTC.

The DNA of the CDR3 is TGTGCCAGCAGCTTACCGAGGACAGGGCAGGCTAATGAAAAACTGTTTTTT. Its translation is CASSLPRTGQANEKLFF. The gene calls are TRBV7-9 and TRBJ1-4; TRBD1 matches 8 bases. CDR1 is SEHNR and CDR2 is FQNEAQ in the germline V gene (reference sequence). This CDR3 has 17 amino acids. V was clipped by 2 bases and J by 3 bases; unmatched bases: 8.

The rearrangement uses TRBV24-1 and TRBJ2-1; possible D gene TRBD1, 5 bases. The germline V gene has CDR1 KGHDR and CDR2 SFDVKD. V was pared by 2 bases and J by 0 bases, with 16 bases between. This CDR3 is built from 18 residues. CDR3 in DNA: TGTGCCACCAGTGATTCCCCGGCTCAGGGAAGCTCCTACAATGAGCAGTTCTTC. Its protein product is CATSDSPAQGSSYNEQFF.

The CDR3 reads CASSDQISGNTIYF. CDR3 in DNA: TGTGCCAGCAGTGATCAAATCTCTGGAAACACCATATATTTT. This rearrangement joins TRBV25-1 to TRBJ1-3; D is uncertain. The CDR3 extends over 14 amino acids. V lost 3 bases, J lost 0 bases, and 6 bases lay in between. Germline V gene data show CDR1 as MGHDK and CDR2 as SYGVNS.

This clone was recorded only once. The V and J genes are TRBV10-3 and TRBJ2-7, with D possibly being TRBD1 (6 bases). CDR1 ENHRY and CDR2 SYGVKD come from the germline V gene. Trimming stripped 4 bases from V and 3 bases from J, with 7 bases between. This CDR3 spans 12 amino acids. As DNA, the CDR3 is TGTGCCATCAGTGGGGGGCGCTACGAGCAGTACTTC. Amino acid sequence: CAISGGRYEQYF.

The genes are TRBV27 and TRBJ2-7, with 7 nucleotides matching TRBD2. The J segment lost 9 bases and the V segment lost 5 bases, leaving 22 bases of the junction unmatched. The CDR3 has 17 amino acids. The germline gives CDR1 MNHEY, CDR2 SMNVEV (reference sequence). The CDR3 bases are TGTGCCAGCAGTCCCCTTAAGGGCGGGAGTCCCTCTACGATGCAGTACTTC. Protein product: CASSPLKGGSPSTMQYF.

This clone was seen only a few times. The J gene is TRBJ2-5, the V gene TRBV5-4; 11 nucleotides agree with TRBD2. V lost 1 base to trimming and J lost 5 bases; unmatched junction nucleotides: 1. The CDR3 runs to 14 residues. Germline lookup yields CDR1 SGHNT and CDR2 YYREEE (reference sequence). CDR3: CASSLIAGGETQYF. CDR3 in DNA: TGTGCCAGCAGCTTGATAGCGGGAGGGGAGACCCAGTACTTC.

V gene TRBV11-2 combines with J gene TRBJ2-7, with 11 bases matching TRBD2. Germline-derived CDR1 and CDR2 are SGHAT and FQNNGV. The CDR3 spans 16 residues. The V segment lost 5 bases and the J segment 4 bases; nucleotides outside the gene matches: 10. CDR3 protein: CASSAPRASGRYEQYF. The CDR3 DNA follows: TGTGCCAGCAGCGCTCCTCGAGCTAGCGGGAGGTACGAGCAGTACTTC.